This TCR beta chain appears in the sequencing data of a study of shared clonotypes between healthy human individuals (dated by TCRdb to about 2020). Background on the whole study: Two women and a few men aged 18 to 49 years were included in the cohort. Per donor, three plates each were used for CD4 naive and CD4 memory, two for CD8 naive, and one for CD8 memory. The study deeply sequenced blood TCR repertoires of about five healthy adults to estimate repertoire size and the extent of clonotype sharing between individuals. Different laboratories and diverse techniques were used to prepare libraries and sequence TCR repertoires, to increase sequencing depth and limit assay-specific biases. Between about 0.9 and 10 billion PBMCs per donor were obtained by leukapheresis. Summary of the overall study and its limitations: Even with the large sequencing depth, rarefaction of the sorted-subset datasets indicated that sequencing was incomplete. The genetic and exposure-history diversity represented was limited by the small number of donors. Sampling was limited to blood, and TCR repertoires in tissue likely differ from TCR repertoires in blood. Naive subsets generally had larger estimated clonotype richness than memory subsets did. Sharing across a few donors was observed for 5% to 6.5% of naive CD4, 3.5% of naive CD8, 2% to 2.5% of memory CD4, and over 0.3% of memory CD8 clonotypes. Pairwise subsampling indicated that sequencing depth was expected to affect the degree of clonotype sharing among donors. Clonotypes shared by all four sorted-subset donors showed higher generation probabilities than non-shared clonotypes.

TCR CDR3 regions were amplified from genomic DNA by multiplex PCR using the deep immunoSEQ assay. For each cell subset, the extracted genomic DNA was distributed evenly across all wells of several immunoSEQ 96-well plates, and each plate served as one replicate. For sorted subsets, each replicate PCR was loaded with roughly 190 ng genomic DNA, equivalent to 25,000 to 35,000 T cell genomes. The purified libraries were quantified using a Qubit 3.0 fluorometer, sized with a Bioanalyzer 2100, and then quantified again using the KAPA Library Quantification kit. Every immunoSEQ 96-well plate was sequenced on a dedicated single-read 150-cycle Illumina NextSeq 550 flow cell. Turning to the authors' computational methods: The immunoSEQ output contained only junctional sequences without quality scores, so filtering could not match that applied to full-length reads. To assign V/J genes and CDR3, sequences were annotated using PyIR, a Python wrapper for IgBLAST v1.9, with IMGT germline references. Reads were filtered out if the reads had weak V/J assignments (E-value above 1e-6), no CDR3, stop codons, out-of-frame junctions, or ambiguous translated residues. V3J clonotypes were defined as sequences sharing the same inferred V gene, J gene, and CDR3 amino acid sequence. Percentage overlap between repertoires was calculated by dividing the number of shared unique clonotypes by the size of the smaller repertoire. Richness of each repertoire was evaluated using RTK rarefaction, the Chao1 estimator, and Recon v2.1 estimates of unobserved clonotypes. Generation probabilities were computed with OLGA for all TCRbeta clonotypes obtained by the gDNA method from several donors. Held by TCRdb, this immuneACCESS table contains in-frame sequences only and omits some clones. Under half of the omission traces to an unresolved V gene where checked; the cause of the rest is unknown. The DNA was the basis for D and trimming; V, J and clone size are from that table. For this sample the table gives some 2.4 million clones, of which approximately 93% were detected only once. The ten largest clones represent approximately 0.35% of the sample.

Healthy HIV-negative adults with no recently reported acute infections or vaccinations were included as donors. All donors were Caucasian adults living in Nashville, Tennessee, USA. CD4+ T cells were enriched by magnetic negative selection, after which naive cells were positively selected on CD45RA and the negative fraction was taken as the memory subset. Blood was obtained by leukapheresis, after which PBMCs were separated by Ficoll-Histopaque density gradient centrifugation and cryopreserved in liquid nitrogen vapor phase. Analytical flow cytometry was used to check the purity and quantity of each magnetically sorted T cell population. Genomic DNA was isolated from every sorted fraction and measured by UV absorbance on a Nanodrop 2000c. The V end loses 4 bases and the J end loses 9 bases, and a stretch of 20 bases separates them. From cysteine to phenylalanine, the CDR3 is 15 amino acids long. CDR3 DNA only is kept here, 45 bases in frame from base 1. The germline V gene provides CDR1 SGHTA and CDR2 FQGNSA.

In the case of this clone: The specificity of this receptor is unknown. It has no much larger one-base neighbor in the sample; base qualities were not kept.

What was sequenced was naive CD4+ T cells from PBMCs. The cell subset or site label, read with the paper, signifies: CD45RA+ positively selected. The clonotype comes from a man younger than 35 in good health. Some clones in this sample may be carry-over from other donors' samples. Recombination linked TRBV7-2 to TRBJ2-3, with no reliable assignment of the D segment. The CDR3 in this case is CASSSGYMARTTQYF. In nucleotides, the sequence is TGTGCCAGCAGCTCCGGGTATATGGCTAGAACGACGCAGTATTTT.